These 6 T cell receptor beta chains were all obtained from the same sample, sequenced in a study of beta chain features in type 1 diabetes. Expressed TCRB transcripts were sequenced because the entire RNA isolate underwent reverse transcription. Generated by immunoSEQ multiplex PCR, the TCRdb table keeps only in-frame clones and is missing some. The sample carries approximately 140,000 clones, approximately 52% recorded once. Sequenced sample: Tregs from blood. The receptors originated from a man between 18 and 35 years old in good health.

The table lists this clone with a few counts. This chain links TRBV5-1 with TRBJ2-7; 10 bases line up with TRBD1. The CDR3 covers 14 residues. From germline, CDR1 is SGHRS and CDR2 YFSETQ. Losses at the gene ends were 4 bases for V and 3 bases for J; bases not matched to a gene: 4. The CDR3 DNA sequence: TGCGCCAGCAGCGCCGGGACAGGGGTCTACGAGCAGTACTTC. Protein: CASSAGTGVYEQYF.

This chain links TRBV5-1 with TRBJ2-7, with D possibly being TRBD1 (6 bases). CDR1 and CDR2 (germline): SGHRS, YFSETQ. The CDR3 spans 17 residues. V lost 4 bases and J 1 base, leaving 21 bases between the germline ends. The CDR3 protein is CASSTRTALSGSYEQYF. DNA of the CDR3: TGCGCCAGCAGCACAAGGACAGCACTCTCCGGGTCCTACGAGCAGTACTTC.

The J gene is TRBJ2-3, the V gene TRBV5-1; a possible D gene is TRBD2 (6 bases). Germline assignment: CDR1 SGHRS and CDR2 YFSETQ. The CDR3 has 15 amino acids. The V gene lost 5 bases and the J gene lost 2 bases, with 15 bases spanning the gap. The CDR3 coding sequence is TGCGCCAGCAGTCTCGCGGGACGCCCCACAGATACGCAGTATTTT. This sequence encodes CASSLAGRPTDTQYF.

The CDR3 loop reads CASSSIQAKNIQYF. Here the CDR3 DNA reads TGTGCCAGCAGCTCCATACAGGCCAAAAACATTCAGTACTTC. This chain uses TRBV5-6 with TRBJ2-4; no definite D call. The ends were cut back, 3 bases at V and 1 base at J, with 8 bases in the middle. This CDR3 contains 14 residues. Looked up from germline, CDR1 is SGHDT and CDR2 is YYEEEE.

This rearrangement joins TRBV15 to TRBJ1-1; a weak D match, TRBD1 (5 bases). In germline, CDR1 is LNHNV, CDR2 YYDKDF (reference sequence). Trimming pared 1 base from V and 1 base from J, leaving 13 bases between. The length of the CDR3 is 16 residues. In nucleotides, the CDR3 is TGTGCCACCAGCAGAGGACGGCAGGGAGGGAACACTGAAGCTTTCTTT. Translating it yields CATSRGRQGGNTEAFF.

J is TRBJ1-1 and V is TRBV28; no clear D gene. The CDR3 is 15 amino acids. Germline V gene data show CDR1 as MDHEN and CDR2 as SYDVKM. V shed 5 bases and J shed 5 bases, with 18 bases lying between them. In nucleotides, the CDR3 is TGTGCCAGCAGTCAAGTACCAGGAGCGGGTACTGAAGCTTTCTTT. Its protein is CASSQVPGAGTEAFF. Filled out from reference TRBV28 and TRBJ1-1, the complete variable domain reads DVKVTQSSRYLVKRTGEKVFLECVQDMDHENMFWYRQDPGLGLRLIYFSYDVKMKEKGDIPEGYSVSREKKERFSLILESASTNQTSMYLCASSQVPGAGTEAFFGQGTRLTVV.